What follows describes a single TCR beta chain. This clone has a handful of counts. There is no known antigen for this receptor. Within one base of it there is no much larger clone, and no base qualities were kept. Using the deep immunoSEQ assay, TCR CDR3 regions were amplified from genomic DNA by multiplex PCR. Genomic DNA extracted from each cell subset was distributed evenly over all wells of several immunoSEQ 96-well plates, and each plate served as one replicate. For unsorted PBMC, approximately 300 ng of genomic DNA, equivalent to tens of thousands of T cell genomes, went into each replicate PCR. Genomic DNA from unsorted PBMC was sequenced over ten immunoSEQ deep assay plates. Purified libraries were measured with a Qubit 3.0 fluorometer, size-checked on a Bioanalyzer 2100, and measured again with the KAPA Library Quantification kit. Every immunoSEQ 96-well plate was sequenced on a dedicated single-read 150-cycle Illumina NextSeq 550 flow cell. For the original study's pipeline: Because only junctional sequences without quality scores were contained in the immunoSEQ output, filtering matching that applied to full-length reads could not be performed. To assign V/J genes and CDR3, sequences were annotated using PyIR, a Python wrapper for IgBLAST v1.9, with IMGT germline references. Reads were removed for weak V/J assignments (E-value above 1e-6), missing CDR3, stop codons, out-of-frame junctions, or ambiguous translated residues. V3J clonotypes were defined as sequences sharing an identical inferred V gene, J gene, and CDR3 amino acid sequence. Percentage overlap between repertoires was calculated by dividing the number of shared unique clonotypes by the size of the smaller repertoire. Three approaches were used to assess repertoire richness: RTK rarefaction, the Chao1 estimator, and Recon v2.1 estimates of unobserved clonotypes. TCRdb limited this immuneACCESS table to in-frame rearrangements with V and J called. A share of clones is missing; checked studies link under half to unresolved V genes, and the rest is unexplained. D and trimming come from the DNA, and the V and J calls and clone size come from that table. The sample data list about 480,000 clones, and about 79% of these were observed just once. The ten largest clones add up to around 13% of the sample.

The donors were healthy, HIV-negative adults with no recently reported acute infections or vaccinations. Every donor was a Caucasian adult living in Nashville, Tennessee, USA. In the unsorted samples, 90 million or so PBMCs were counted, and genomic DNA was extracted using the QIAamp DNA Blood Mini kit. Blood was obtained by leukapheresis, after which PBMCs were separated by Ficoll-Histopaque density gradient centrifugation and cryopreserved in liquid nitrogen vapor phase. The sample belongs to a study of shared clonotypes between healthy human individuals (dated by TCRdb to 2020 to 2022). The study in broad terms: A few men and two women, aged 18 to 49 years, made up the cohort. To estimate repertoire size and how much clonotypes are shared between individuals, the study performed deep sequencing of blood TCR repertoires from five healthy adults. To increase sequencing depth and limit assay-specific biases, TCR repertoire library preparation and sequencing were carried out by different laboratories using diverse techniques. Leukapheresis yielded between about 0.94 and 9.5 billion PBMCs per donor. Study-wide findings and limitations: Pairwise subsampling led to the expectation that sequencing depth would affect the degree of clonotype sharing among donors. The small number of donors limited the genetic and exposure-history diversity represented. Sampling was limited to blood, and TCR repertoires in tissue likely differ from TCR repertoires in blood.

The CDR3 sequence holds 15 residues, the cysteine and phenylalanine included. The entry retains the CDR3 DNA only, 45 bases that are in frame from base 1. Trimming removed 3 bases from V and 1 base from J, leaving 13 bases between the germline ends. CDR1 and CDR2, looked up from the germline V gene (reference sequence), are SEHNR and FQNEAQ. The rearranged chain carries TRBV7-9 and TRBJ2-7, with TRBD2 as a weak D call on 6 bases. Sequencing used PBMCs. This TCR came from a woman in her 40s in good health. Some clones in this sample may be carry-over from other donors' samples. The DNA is TGTGCCAGCAGCTTCGCTAGCGCCTATTCCTACGAGCAGTACTTC. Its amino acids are CASSFASAYSYEQYF.